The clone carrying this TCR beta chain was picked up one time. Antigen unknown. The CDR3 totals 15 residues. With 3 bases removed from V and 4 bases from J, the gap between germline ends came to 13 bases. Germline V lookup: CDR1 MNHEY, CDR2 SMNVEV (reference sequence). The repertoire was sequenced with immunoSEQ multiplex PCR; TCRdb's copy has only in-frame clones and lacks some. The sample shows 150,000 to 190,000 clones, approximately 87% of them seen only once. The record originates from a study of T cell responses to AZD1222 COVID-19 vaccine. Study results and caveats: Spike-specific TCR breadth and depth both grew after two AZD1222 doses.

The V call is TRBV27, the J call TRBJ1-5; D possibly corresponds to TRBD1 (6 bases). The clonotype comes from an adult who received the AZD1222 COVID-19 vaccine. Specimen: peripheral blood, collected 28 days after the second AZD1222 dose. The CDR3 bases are TGTGCCAGCAGTTTGTGGGGGGGCAGTAATCAGCCCCAGCATTTT. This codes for CASSLWGGSNQPQHF.